This T cell receptor (beta chain) was profiled in a study of monozygotic twins with cystic fibrosis. Study results and caveats: V usage most resembled the co-twin in 13 of 16 pairs. Monozygotic CF twins shared more identical nucleotide clonotypes than unrelated patients. Median Simpson clonality of roughly 0.01 suggested naive T cells predominated.

Clones were sequenced by immunoSEQ multiplex PCR, and TCRdb holds only the in-frame ones, with some missing. The table lists 30,000 or so clones, about 96% of them singletons, with around 0.18% in the top ten. The germline V and J ends were trimmed by 1 base and 4 bases, with 11 bases remaining between them. Germline CDR1 is SEHNR and CDR2 is FQNEAQ (reference sequence). CDR3 size: 15 residues. Note on this clone: Antigen specificity is unknown.

This receptor was obtained from a girl aged 2-15 years with cystic fibrosis. The V and J genes are TRBV7-9 and TRBJ2-1; D not certain. Sequencing was carried out using blood. The CDR3 DNA follows: TGTGCCAGCAGCTTAGAGATTGGAAGTTACAATGAGCAGTTCTTC. This sequence encodes CASSLEIGSYNEQFF.